The 23 T cell receptor beta chains presented below share a single source sample, sequenced in a study of vaccination effects on CD4 cells after COVID-19 (dated by TCRdb to between 2021 and 2024). To prepare the library, the immunoSEQ multiplex PCR assay was applied. TCRdb limited this immuneACCESS table to in-frame rearrangements with V and J called. A share of clones is missing; checked studies link under half to unresolved V genes, and the rest is unexplained. The sample includes 25,000 or so clones, with roughly 68% observed a single time. The ten largest clones represent about 20% of the sample. To identify antigen-specific CD4+ T cell clonotypes by their expansion, the ViraFEST assay first stimulated PBMC with viral peptide pools and then applied TCR sequencing. After around ten days of culture, CD4+ T cells were isolated with the EasySep CD4+ T cell isolation kit. Healthy vaccine recipients had no prior SARS-CoV-2 infection, confirmed by negative nucleocapsid antibodies before and after vaccination.

These receptors are not linked to any known antigen. Sequences were derived from CD4+ T cells from PBMCs cultured with HCoV-NL63 spike peptides, sampled before COVID-19 vaccination. The sample's cell subset or site, from its label and the paper: HCoV-NL63 spike overlapping peptide pool stimulation. The receptors originated from a human donor who received a COVID-19 vaccine.

This clone was counted between two and nine times. The rearrangement uses TRBV27 and TRBJ1-6, with 7 bases fitting TRBD1. Germline V CDR1 and CDR2: MNHEY, SMNVEV (reference sequence). Trimming took 5 bases from V and 7 from J; bases not matched to a gene: 17. CDR3 size: 18 residues. The CDR3 loop reads CASSMTGSSIEWNSPLHF. The CDR3 DNA sequence: TGTGCCAGCAGTATGACAGGGTCATCAATTGAGTGGAATTCACCCCTCCACTTT.

This clone was counted only a few times. The chain employs TRBV29-1 and TRBJ1-2; 7 bases fit TRBD1. Trimming cost V 7 bases and J 4 bases; bases outside gene matches: 6. This CDR3 region has 12 residues. CDR1 is SQVTM and CDR2 is ANQGSEA in the germline V gene. The CDR3 DNA sequence: TGCAGCGCCGGGACAGCCCTCTATGGCTACACCTTC. As protein: CSAGTALYGYTF.

This clone was observed a single time. This chain joins TRBV30 and TRBJ2-5; the D is unclear. Per germline, CDR1 GTSNPN and CDR2 SVGIG (reference sequence). V dropped 0 bases and J dropped 3 bases, with 14 bases sitting between them. The CDR3 has 15 residues. This CDR3 is CAWSVWKAAEETQYF. DNA for the CDR3: TGTGCCTGGAGTGTATGGAAAGCCGCCGAAGAGACCCAGTACTTC.

J is TRBJ2-1 and V is TRBV19; D is ambiguous. V was shortened by 5 bases and J by 4 bases, with 15 bases between the two germline ends. Germline CDR1 reads LNHDA; CDR2 reads SQIVND (reference sequence). This CDR3 spans 15 amino acids. The CDR3 loop reads CASSLTIQLYNEQFF. The CDR3 DNA sequence: TGTGCCAGTAGTCTAACCATTCAACTTTACAATGAGCAGTTCTTC. Complete variable domain (other parts from reference TRBV19 and TRBJ2-1): DGGITQSPKYLFRKEGQNVTLSCEQNLNHDAMYWYRQDPGQGLRLIYYSQIVNDFQKGDIAEGYSVSREKKESFPLTVTSAQKNPTAFYLCASSLTIQLYNEQFFGPGTRLTVL.

The rearrangement joins TRBV6-5 to TRBJ2-4, with 9 bases matching TRBD1. The trim removed 7 bases at V and 4 bases at J, leaving 5 bases unmatched. The V gene's germline CDR1 is MNHEY and CDR2 SVGAGI. The CDR3 covers 14 residues. CDR3 amino acids: CASTPGQGKNIQYF. Written as DNA, the CDR3 is TGTGCCAGCACTCCGGGACAGGGTAAAAACATTCAGTACTTC.

The V gene is TRBV30, the J gene TRBJ1-2; D gene unclear. This CDR3 is built from 12 residues. Germline-derived CDR1 and CDR2 are GTSNPN and SVGIG (reference sequence). V lost 2 bases to trimming and J lost 3 bases, with 7 bases between them. The CDR3 reads CAWSMEDYGYTF. DNA of the CDR3: TGTGCCTGGAGTATGGAGGACTATGGCTACACCTTC.

The J gene is TRBJ1-5, the V gene TRBV28; D is uncertain. Germline V gene lookup returns CDR1 MDHEN and CDR2 SYDVKM. Trimming removed 9 bases at V and 2 bases at J, with 14 bases between. This CDR3 has 14 amino acids. CDR3 residues: CASGFPGRNQPQHF. CDR3 nucleotides: TGTGCCAGTGGGTTTCCCGGGCGCAATCAGCCCCAGCATTTT.

The table lists this clone with many counts. V and J are TRBV5-1 and TRBJ1-4, with D possibly TRBD1 on 5 matching bases. The V end was cut by 0 bases, the J end by 2 bases, with 11 bases between. CDR1 is SGHRS and CDR2 is YFSETQ in the germline V gene. This CDR3 spans 16 amino acids. CDR3 region: CASSLVGAPTNEKLFF. DNA for the CDR3: TGCGCCAGCAGCTTGGTTGGGGCGCCGACTAATGAAAAACTGTTTTTT.

The V gene is TRBV21-1, the J gene TRBJ2-1; TRBD2 was called by the table and not checked on the DNA. TRBV21-1 is marked as a pseudogene. This CDR3 has 17 amino acids. The CDR3 here is CASSPWGPAGADNEQFF. Here the CDR3 DNA reads TGTGCCAGCAGCCCATGGGGCCCAGCGGGAGCTGACAATGAGCAGTTCTTC.

This clone was seen once. The chain is built from TRBV4-1 and TRBJ1-2; 9 bases are shared with TRBD1. Germline CDR1 MGHRA, CDR2 YSYEKL. Germline trimming cut 5 bases from V and 1 base from J; bases unmatched to any gene: 5. The CDR3 loop spans 15 amino acids. The CDR3 loop reads CASSFRTGDNYGYTF. In DNA form, the CDR3 reads TGCGCCAGCAGCTTCAGGACAGGGGATAACTATGGCTACACCTTC.

This rearrangement joins TRBV7-9 to TRBJ1-2, with D maybe TRBD1 (5 bases). CDR3 length equals 13 residues. The V and J ends lost 5 bases and 3 bases respectively, with 10 bases between them. The germline gives CDR1 SEHNR, CDR2 FQNEAQ (reference sequence). The CDR3 bases are TGTGCCAGCAGCCGAACAGGCGACTATGGCTACACCTTC. It specifies CASSRTGDYGYTF.

J is TRBJ2-7 and V is TRBV19, with TRBD2 matching 9 bases. The V gene end was trimmed by 4 bases and the J gene end by 2 bases; junction bases not matched to a gene: 3. Germline V gene lookup returns CDR1 LNHDA and CDR2 SQIVND (reference sequence). The CDR3 spans 14 residues. This CDR3 reads CASSRASGAYEQYF. For the CDR3, the DNA is TGTGCCAGTAGTAGGGCTAGCGGGGCCTACGAGCAGTACTTC.

This rearrangement joins TRBV7-9 to TRBJ1-5; no clear D gene. Trimming left V 5 bases short and J 7 bases short, with 6 bases between. Germline assignment: CDR1 SEHNR and CDR2 FQNEAQ (reference sequence). The CDR3 loop spans 11 amino acids. CDR3 residues: CASSVRQPQHF. Here the CDR3 DNA reads TGTGCCAGCAGCGTCAGGCAGCCCCAGCATTTT.

The chain has TRBV28 and TRBJ1-2, with D possibly being TRBD1 (5 bases). The germline V gene encodes CDR1 MDHEN and CDR2 SYDVKM. V lost 2 bases to trimming and J lost 4 bases, with 14 bases between them. CDR3 length equals 15 residues. The CDR3 coding sequence is TGTGCCAGCAGTTTAAGTGGGGGGAAATTCTATGGCTACACCTTC. Its translation: CASSLSGGKFYGYTF.

The rearrangement uses TRBV7-2 and TRBJ2-1; 9 bases line up with TRBD2. The CDR3 totals 16 residues. The J segment lost 6 bases and the V segment lost 5 bases, leaving 11 bases of the junction unmatched. The germline V gene has CDR1 SGHTA and CDR2 FQGNSA. DNA of the CDR3: TGTGCCAGCAGCCCCCTGGCTAGCGGGATAGGCAATGAGCAGTTCTTC. It is translated as CASSPLASGIGNEQFF. Full variable domain (rest looked up from reference TRBV7-2 and TRBJ2-1): GAGVSQSPSNKVTEKGKDVELRCDPISGHTALYWYRQSLGQGLEFLIYFQGNSAPDKSGLPSDRFSAERTGGSVSTLTIQRTQQEDSAVYLCASSPLASGIGNEQFFGPGTRLTVL.

This clone was seen a handful of times. V usage is TRBV28 and J usage is TRBJ1-5; D is perhaps TRBD1 (6 bases). There are 16 residues in the CDR3. The germline gives CDR1 MDHEN, CDR2 SYDVKM. The ends were cut back, 0 bases at V and 0 bases at J, with 9 bases in the middle. The chain's CDR3 is CASSLWGASSNQPQHF. CDR3 DNA sequence: TGTGCCAGCAGTTTATGGGGGGCTAGTAGCAATCAGCCCCAGCATTTT.

The rearrangement joins TRBV28 to TRBJ2-1; 12 bases align to TRBD1. CDR3 size: 15 residues. The V gene's germline CDR1 is MDHEN and CDR2 SYDVKM. The V and J ends lost 7 bases and 5 bases, in that order; junction bases with no gene match: 6. The CDR3 here is CASTTGQGANNEQFF. DNA for the CDR3: TGTGCCAGCACCACGGGACAGGGGGCGAACAATGAGCAGTTCTTC.

The count of this clone is one. The chain combines TRBV30 with TRBJ2-2; tentatively, D is TRBD1 (6 bases). CDR3 length: 15 residues. CDR1 is GTSNPN, CDR2 SVGIG, per germline (reference sequence). The V gene lost 4 bases and the J gene lost 6 bases, with 18 bases spanning the gap. The CDR3 DNA is TGTGCCTGGACCGTAGGGGGATCCTTAGCCGGGGAGCTGTTTTTT. It codes for CAWTVGGSLAGELFF. The whole variable domain, remainder taken from reference TRBV30 and TRBJ2-2, is SQTIHQWPATLVQPVGSPLSLECTVEGTSNPNLYWYRQAAGRGLQLLFYSVGIGQISSEVPQNLSASRPQDRQFILSSKKLLLSDSGFYLCAWTVGGSLAGELFFGEGSRLTVL.

The CDR3 DNA reads as TGTGCCAGCACCCTGGAGGGCGCCTACGAAGCTTTCTTT. As protein: CASTLEGAYEAFF. This rearrangement joins TRBV12-3 or TRBV12-4 to TRBJ1-1; no reliable D call. This CDR3 region has 13 residues. V shed 7 bases and J shed 8 bases, with 17 bases lying between them.

This chain joins TRBV2 and TRBJ2-3; D might be TRBD1 or TRBD2, each matching 5 bases. Germline V gene data show CDR1 as SNHLY and CDR2 as FYNNEI. The CDR3 spans 13 residues. V was trimmed by 8 bases and J by 1 base, leaving 10 bases between them. CDR3 amino acids: CASPPGRTDTQYF. The CDR3 region has the DNA TGTGCCAGCCCGCCGGGGCGCACAGATACGCAGTATTTT.

The chain is built from TRBV21-1 and TRBJ1-4; the D segment call TRBD1 is taken from the table without a DNA check. TRBV21-1 has pseudogene status. The CDR3 covers 11 residues. The CDR3 spells CASGPNEKLFF. CDR3 nucleotide sequence: TGTGCCAGCGGCCCAAATGAAAAACTGTTTTTT.

As for this clone: This same CDR3 is encoded by further DNA sequences in the sample. The chain links TRBV5-1 to TRBJ2-1; D is undetermined. CDR1 and CDR2 (germline): SGHRS, YFSETQ. The CDR3 spans 13 residues. V was pared by 0 bases and J by 4 bases, with 5 bases between. CDR3 in DNA: TGCGCCAGCAGCTTGGGACCGTACAATGAGCAGTTCTTC. Translation gives CASSLGPYNEQFF.

V usage is TRBV7-2 and J usage is TRBJ1-3, with 7 bases that match TRBD1. Germline V gene data show CDR1 as SGHTA and CDR2 as FQGNSA. V lost 5 bases, J lost 4 bases, and 8 bases stayed unmatched. The CDR3 contains 15 residues. For the CDR3, the DNA is TGTGCCAGCAGCCACCGACAGGGTACCGGAAACACCATATATTTT. Residues: CASSHRQGTGNTIYF. The full variable domain, completed using reference TRBV7-2 and TRBJ1-3, is GAGVSQSPSNKVTEKGKDVELRCDPISGHTALYWYRQSLGQGLEFLIYFQGNSAPDKSGLPSDRFSAERTGGSVSTLTIQRTQQEDSAVYLCASSHRQGTGNTIYFGEGSWLTVV.